What follows are 15 T cell receptor beta chains derived from one specimen sequenced in a study of blood T cell repertoires in COVID-19. Sequenced by immunoSEQ multiplex PCR; TCRdb stores in-frame clones only, minus some. Of some 290,000 clones in the sample, 89% were seen once. Specimen: peripheral blood. The receptors shown here come from a woman younger than 45 with COVID-19, enrolled during active disease.

This clone has just a few counts. The chain recombines TRBV3-1 (or the pseudogene TRBV3-2) with TRBJ1-5; D gene ambiguous. The CDR3 runs 13 residues. Germline CDR1 is LGHDT and CDR2 is YNNKEL (reference sequence). V dropped 5 bases and J dropped 6 bases, with 11 bases sitting between them. CDR3: CASSRVEGQPQHF. CDR3 nucleotides: TGTGCCAGCAGCAGGGTCGAGGGTCAGCCCCAGCATTTT.

This clone showed up just once. The chain uses TRBV6-2 or TRBV6-3 and TRBJ2-2; D is perhaps TRBD2 (5 bases). The CDR3 sequence is 16 residues long. Trimming cost V 2 bases and J 1 base, with 11 bases left between them. Per germline, CDR1 MNHEY and CDR2 SVGEGT. The CDR3 sequence is CASSYPVGVNTGELFF. The CDR3, as DNA: TGTGCCAGCAGTTACCCAGTCGGGGTGAACACCGGGGAGCTGTTTTTT.

The gene calls are TRBV5-8 and TRBJ2-2; TRBD1 is a possible D gene (6 bases). Germline assignment: CDR1 SGHTS and CDR2 YDEGEE. The CDR3 loop spans 16 amino acids. Trimming cost V 3 bases and J 4 bases, with 16 bases left between them. CDR3 loop: CASSSGQGFLTGELFF. The CDR3 DNA is TGTGCCAGCAGCTCAGGTCAGGGGTTCCTCACCGGGGAGCTGTTTTTT.

The J gene is TRBJ1-1, the V gene TRBV18, with TRBD1 as a possible D gene (5 bases). V was clipped by 0 bases and J by 5 bases, with 13 bases between them. Per the germline V gene, CDR1 is KGHSH and CDR2 is LQKENI. The CDR3 runs to 15 residues. CDR3 DNA: TGTGCCAGCTCACCACCGCTGGGGGGGGAGACTGAAGCTTTCTTT. Translated, it gives CASSPPLGGETEAFF.

The rearrangement links TRBV6-5 to TRBJ1-1, with D maybe TRBD1 (6 bases). With 3 bases removed from V and 3 bases from J, the gap between germline ends came to 11 bases. The CDR3 covers 14 residues. Per germline, CDR1 MNHEY and CDR2 SVGAGI. The CDR3 reads CASSYGSGDTEAFF. The CDR3, as DNA: TGTGCCAGCAGTTATGGTTCAGGGGACACTGAAGCTTTCTTT.

V is TRBV5-4 and J is TRBJ2-5; the D gene is possibly TRBD1 (6 bases). The germline V gene has CDR1 SGHNT and CDR2 YYREEE (reference sequence). The CDR3 has 15 residues. Trimming cost V 4 bases and J 1 base, with 14 bases left between them. DNA for the CDR3: TGTGCCAGCAGCCAGCCGGACAGTTCCCAAGAGACCCAGTACTTC. Translating it yields CASSQPDSSQETQYF. Looking up the rest from reference TRBV5-4 and TRBJ2-5 gives the full variable domain: ETGVTQSPTHLIKTRGQQVTLRCSSQSGHNTVSWYQQALGQGPQFIFQYYREEENGRGNFPPRFSGLQFPNYSSELNVNALELDDSALYLCASSQPDSSQETQYFGPGTRLLVL.

The chain has TRBV5-1 and TRBJ1-4; D is possibly TRBD1 (5 bases). Per germline, CDR1 SGHRS and CDR2 YFSETQ. V was pared by 2 bases and J by 15 bases, with 17 bases between. CDR3 length: 13 amino acids. CDR3 DNA: TGCGCCAGCAGCTTTACCGGGACTGGGGACGTGTTTTTT. As protein: CASSFTGTGDVFF.

The gene calls are TRBV12-3 or TRBV12-4 and TRBJ1-4; possibly TRBD1 for D (5 bases). V dropped 3 bases and J dropped 7 bases, with 9 bases sitting between them. There are 13 residues in the CDR3. CDR3 bases: TGTGCCAGCAGTTTTGGGGGGAGTGAAAAACTGTTTTTT. Translation: CASSFGGSEKLFF.

V usage is TRBV28 and J usage is TRBJ1-1; TRBD1 aligns across 7 bases. This CDR3 has 14 residues. The germline gives CDR1 MDHEN, CDR2 SYDVKM. The V segment lost 7 bases and the J segment 1 base; nucleotides outside the gene matches: 6. The CDR3 sequence: CASKAGGSNTEAFF. In nucleotides, the CDR3 is TGTGCCAGCAAGGCAGGGGGATCGAACACTGAAGCTTTCTTT.

The chain uses TRBV7-2 and TRBJ1-2; TRBD1 agrees at 7 bases. The CDR3 extends over 16 amino acids. The germline gives CDR1 SGHTA, CDR2 FQGNSA. Trimming took 2 bases from V and 6 from J; bases not matched to a gene: 12. The CDR3 loop is CASSLPGQVGGDGYTF. For the CDR3, the DNA is TGTGCCAGCAGCTTACCCGGACAGGTCGGTGGGGATGGCTACACCTTC.

The rearrangement uses TRBV5-4 and TRBJ2-1; TRBD2 matches 10 bases. From germline, CDR1 is SGHNT and CDR2 YYREEE (reference sequence). V lost 4 bases, J lost 8 bases, and 9 bases stayed unmatched. CDR3 length: 15 residues. CDR3 DNA: TGTGCCAGCAGCCCAGGGACTAGCGAAGGCGATGAGCAGTTCTTC. Its translation is CASSPGTSEGDEQFF.

The chain recombines TRBV6-5 with TRBJ1-2; D remains ambiguous. The germline V and J ends were trimmed by 2 bases and 4 bases, with 14 bases remaining between them. The germline V gene has CDR1 MNHEY and CDR2 SVGAGI. The CDR3 spans 15 residues. CDR3 DNA sequence: TGTGCCAGCAGTTACGGGCGGGAAGCCGGCTATGGCTACACCTTC. Protein sequence: CASSYGREAGYGYTF.

This chain connects TRBV27 to TRBJ2-3, with 14 bases that match TRBD2. There are 15 residues in the CDR3. Germline V gives CDR1 MNHEY, CDR2 SMNVEV (reference sequence). V lost 10 bases to trimming and J lost 0 bases; unmatched junction nucleotides: 3. Written as DNA, the CDR3 is TGTGCCACCTGGACTAGCGGGGGGAGCACAGATACGCAGTATTTT. This gives the protein CATWTSGGSTDTQYF.

Regarding this clone: This sample includes further DNA sequences coding for the same CDR3. The V call is TRBV19, the J call TRBJ1-5; no firm D call. The V gene lost 3 bases and the J gene lost 0 bases, with 6 bases spanning the gap. This CDR3 is 14 amino acids long. Per the germline V gene, CDR1 is LNHDA and CDR2 is SQIVND (reference sequence). The CDR3 nucleotides read TGTGCCAGTAGTATTCGGGATAGCAATCAGCCCCAGCATTTT. Residues: CASSIRDSNQPQHF.

This clone was counted once. CDR3 DNA: TGTGCCAGCAGTGACTCGCCGGGGGGAGGGACCAACTCTGGAAACACCATATATTTT. This encodes CASSDSPGGGTNSGNTIYF. This sequence joins TRBV6-4 and TRBJ1-3, with D perhaps matching TRBD1 (5 bases). Trimming shortened V by 0 bases and J by 0 bases, and 18 bases separated the two germline ends. Looked up from germline, CDR1 is MRHNA and CDR2 is SNTAGT. The CDR3 has 19 amino acids.